This T cell receptor (beta chain) was identified during a study of CD8+ T cells in alopecia areata. Study-level information: Oral tofacitinib, 5 to 10 mg twice daily, was given in an open-label trial. Tofacitinib treatment spanned 6 to 18 months, with 6 months off drug afterward. Study conclusions and caveats: Normal scalp showed lower clonality than lesional scalp, especially alopecia totalis/universalis.

Sequencing relied on a cDNA template that was reverse transcribed from extracted RNA. Only in-frame clones appear in the TCRdb table, and some are missing; sequencing was by immunoSEQ multiplex PCR. The repertoire holds around 50,000 clones, around 96% seen once, with under 30% in the top ten. Individuals with alopecia areata gave both lesional scalp punch biopsies and peripheral blood for collection. For this clone: The antigen remains undetermined.

CDR1 LGHNA and CDR2 YSLEER come from the germline V gene. V dropped 4 bases and J dropped 1 base, with 13 bases sitting between them. This CDR3 comprises 15 residues. The receptor comes from a human donor with alopecia areata. The chain is built from TRBV4-3 and TRBJ1-1; D is undetermined. This material consisted of CD8+ T cells sorted from blood, taken at week 0. The DNA for the CDR3 is TGCGCCAGCAGCCCTTTTCCCTCAACGAACACTGAAGCTTTCTTT. It encodes CASSPFPSTNTEAFF.